This T cell receptor (beta chain) was obtained from a study of control samples from healthy donors and cancer patients. This table comes from immunoSEQ multiplex PCR, and its TCRdb copy is limited to in-frame clones, with some not included. The sample has about 160,000 clones; 80% to 95% are singletons. Germline CDR1 KGHSH, CDR2 LQKENI. The V end lost 4 bases, the J end lost 5 bases, and 14 bases lay between the germline ends. This CDR3 region has 14 residues. The chain carries TRBV18 and TRBJ1-1, with D unresolved. The source of this sequence is a woman aged 60 to 75 in good health. The sequencing input was blood. The CDR3 coding sequence is TGTGCCAGCTCACGGGGTGGGTTTAAAACTGAAGCTTTCTTT. Protein sequence: CASSRGGFKTEAFF.